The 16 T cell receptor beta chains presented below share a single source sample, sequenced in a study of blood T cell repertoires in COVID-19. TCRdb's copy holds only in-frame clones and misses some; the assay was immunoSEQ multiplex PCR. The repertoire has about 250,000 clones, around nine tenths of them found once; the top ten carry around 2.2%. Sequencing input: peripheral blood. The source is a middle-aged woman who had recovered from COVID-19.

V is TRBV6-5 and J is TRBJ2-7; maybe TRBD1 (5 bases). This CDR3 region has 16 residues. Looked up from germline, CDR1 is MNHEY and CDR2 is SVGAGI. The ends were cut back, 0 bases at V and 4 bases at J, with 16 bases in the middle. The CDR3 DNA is TGTGCCAGCAGTTACTCAAGCCAGGGTAGTAGGTACGAGCAGTACTTC. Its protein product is CASSYSSQGSRYEQYF.

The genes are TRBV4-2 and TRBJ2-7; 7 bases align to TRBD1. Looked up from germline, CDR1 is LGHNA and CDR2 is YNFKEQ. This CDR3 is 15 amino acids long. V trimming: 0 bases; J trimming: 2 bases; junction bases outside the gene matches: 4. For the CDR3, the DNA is TGTGCCAGCAGCCAAGAGACAGGGTATACCTACGAGCAGTACTTC. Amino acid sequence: CASSQETGYTYEQYF.

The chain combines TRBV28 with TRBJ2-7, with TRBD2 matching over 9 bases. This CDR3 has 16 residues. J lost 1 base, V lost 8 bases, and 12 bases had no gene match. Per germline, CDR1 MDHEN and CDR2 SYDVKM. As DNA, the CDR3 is TGTGCCAGCCGAAACAGCGGGGGGCTTGAATCCTACGAGCAGTACTTC. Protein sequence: CASRNSGGLESYEQYF.

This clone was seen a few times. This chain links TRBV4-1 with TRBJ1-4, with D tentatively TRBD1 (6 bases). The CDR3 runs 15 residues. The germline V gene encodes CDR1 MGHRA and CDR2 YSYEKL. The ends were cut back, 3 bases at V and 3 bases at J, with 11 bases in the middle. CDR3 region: CASSHTGTANEKLFF. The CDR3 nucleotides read TGCGCCAGCAGCCACACAGGGACGGCTAATGAAAAACTGTTTTTT.

The CDR3 protein is CASSTELARTDTQYF. Written as DNA, the CDR3 is TGTGCCAGCAGCACCGAACTAGCCCGCACAGATACGCAGTATTTT. The chain recombines TRBV11-2 with TRBJ2-3; maybe TRBD2 (6 bases). There are 15 residues in the CDR3. The germline V and J ends were trimmed by 5 bases and 1 base, with 13 bases remaining between them. The germline V gene encodes CDR1 SGHAT and CDR2 FQNNGV. The entire variable domain, with the rest obtained from reference TRBV11-2 and TRBJ2-3, is as follows: EAGVAQSPRYKIIEKRQSVAFWCNPISGHATLYWYQQILGQGPKLLIQFQNNGVVDDSQLPKDRFSAERLKGVDSTLKIQPAKLEDSAVYLCASSTELARTDTQYFGPGTRLTVL.

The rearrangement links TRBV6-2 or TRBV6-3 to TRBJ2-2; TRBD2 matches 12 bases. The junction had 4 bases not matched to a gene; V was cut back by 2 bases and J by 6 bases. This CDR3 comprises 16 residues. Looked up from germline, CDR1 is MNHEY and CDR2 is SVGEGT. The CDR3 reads CASSYGLAGGPGELFF. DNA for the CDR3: TGTGCCAGCAGTTACGGGCTAGCGGGGGGGCCCGGGGAGCTGTTTTTT.

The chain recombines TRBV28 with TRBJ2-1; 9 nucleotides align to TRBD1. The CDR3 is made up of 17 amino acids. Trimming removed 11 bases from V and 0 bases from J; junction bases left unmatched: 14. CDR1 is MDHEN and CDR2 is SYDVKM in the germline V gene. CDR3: CAPGQGPRGSSYNEQFF. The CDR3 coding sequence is TGTGCCCCGGGACAGGGCCCCCGGGGGAGCTCCTACAATGAGCAGTTCTTC. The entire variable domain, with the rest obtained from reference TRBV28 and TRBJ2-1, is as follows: DVKVTQSSRYLVKRTGEKVFLECVQDMDHENMFWYRQDPGLGLRLIYFSYDVKMKEKGDIPEGYSVSREKKERFSLILESASTNQTSMYLCAPGQGPRGSSYNEQFFGPGTRLTVL.

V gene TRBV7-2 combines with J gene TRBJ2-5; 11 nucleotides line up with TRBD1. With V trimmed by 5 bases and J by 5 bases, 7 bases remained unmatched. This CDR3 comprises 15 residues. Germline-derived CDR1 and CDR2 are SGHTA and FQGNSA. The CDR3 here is CASSPPGQGGETQYF. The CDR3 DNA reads TGTGCCAGCAGCCCCCCGGGACAGGGGGGGGAGACCCAGTACTTC.

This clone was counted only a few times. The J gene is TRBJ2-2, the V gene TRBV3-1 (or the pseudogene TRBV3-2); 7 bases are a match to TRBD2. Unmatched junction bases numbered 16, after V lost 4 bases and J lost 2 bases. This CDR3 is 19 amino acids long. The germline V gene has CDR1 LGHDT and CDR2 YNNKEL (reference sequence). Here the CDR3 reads CASSPHIGTIGLNTGELFF. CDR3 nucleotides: TGTGCCAGCAGCCCCCATATCGGGACTATCGGCCTTAACACCGGGGAGCTGTTTTTT.

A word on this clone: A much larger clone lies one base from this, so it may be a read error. The CDR3 loop reads CASSPDRDYGYTF. CDR3 coding DNA: TGTGCCAGCAGCCCCGACAGGGACTATGGCTACACCTTC. This chain uses TRBV6-6 with TRBJ1-2; 7 bases line up with TRBD1. The CDR3 runs to 13 residues. V shed 6 bases and J 3 bases; nucleotides not matched to a gene: 4. CDR1 MNHNY and CDR2 SVGAGI come from the germline V gene (reference sequence).

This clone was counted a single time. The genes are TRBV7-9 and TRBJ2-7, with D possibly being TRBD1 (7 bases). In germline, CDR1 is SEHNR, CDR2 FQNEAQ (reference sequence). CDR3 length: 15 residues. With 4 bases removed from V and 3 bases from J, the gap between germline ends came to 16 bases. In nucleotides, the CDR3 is TGTGCCAGCAGCTATGGACCCCAGGGGGGCTACGAGCAGTACTTC. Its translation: CASSYGPQGGYEQYF.

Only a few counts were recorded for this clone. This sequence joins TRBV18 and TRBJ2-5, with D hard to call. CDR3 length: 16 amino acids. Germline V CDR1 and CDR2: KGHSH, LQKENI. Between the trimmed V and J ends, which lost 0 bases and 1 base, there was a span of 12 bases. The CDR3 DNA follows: TGTGCCAGCTCACCACCGTGGGCGACGTTCCAAGAGACCCAGTACTTC. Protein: CASSPPWATFQETQYF.

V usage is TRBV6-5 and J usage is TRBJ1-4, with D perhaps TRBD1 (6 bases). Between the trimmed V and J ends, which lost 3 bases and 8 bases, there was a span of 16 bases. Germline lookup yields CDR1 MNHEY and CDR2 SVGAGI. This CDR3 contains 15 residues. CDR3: CASSYSQGRGEKLFF. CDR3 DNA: TGTGCCAGCAGTTATAGTCAGGGGCGAGGCGAAAAACTGTTTTTT.

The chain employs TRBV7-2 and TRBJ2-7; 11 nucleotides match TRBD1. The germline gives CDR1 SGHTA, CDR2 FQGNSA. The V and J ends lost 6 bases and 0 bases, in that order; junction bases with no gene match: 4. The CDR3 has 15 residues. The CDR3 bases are TGTGCCAGCAGGAAAGGGACAGGGGGCTCCTACGAGCAGTACTTC. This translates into CASRKGTGGSYEQYF.

The CDR3 is CASSLDQARGEKLFF. The CDR3 nucleotides read TGTGCCAGCAGCTTAGATCAGGCGCGGGGTGAAAAACTGTTTTTT. V is TRBV7-2 and J is TRBJ1-4; D is unresolved. Trimming left V 1 base short and J 7 bases short, with 13 bases between. The CDR3 is 15 amino acids. The V gene's germline CDR1 is SGHTA and CDR2 FQGNSA.

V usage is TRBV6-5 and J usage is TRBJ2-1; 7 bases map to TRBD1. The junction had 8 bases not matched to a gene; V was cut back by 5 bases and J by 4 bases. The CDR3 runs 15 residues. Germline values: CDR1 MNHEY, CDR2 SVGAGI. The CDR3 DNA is TGTGCCAGCAGTCTACAGGGGACCCCGTACAATGAGCAGTTCTTC. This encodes CASSLQGTPYNEQFF.